This is a list of T cell receptor beta chains from one sample in a study of Tregs in tolerant kidney transplant recipients. No antigen has been identified for these receptors. TCRdb keeps only in-frame clones here, not all; method: immunoSEQ multiplex PCR. The sample has a few thousand clones; 50% to 60% are singletons. Sequenced: CD8+ T cells from blood cultured with allogeneic cells. The receptors come from a human donor in good health. The CDR3 runs from the conserved cysteine through the conserved F or W. The order of the fields is V gene, clone size, CDR3 protein. Size tells how often a clone was seen (once, few, many) or the class of an expanded clone, and some rows leave it out.

V: TRBV10-3
size: once
CDR3: CAISEEPGGSRNQPQHF

V: TRBV27
size: .
CDR3: CASSFGGEGYEQYF

V: TRBV5-1
size: .
CDR3: CASSLGAGGPYEQYF

V: TRBV19
size: .
CDR3: CASTYTSSYNEQFF

V: TRBV11-2
size: .
CDR3: CASSLPYVADSTDTQYF

V: TRBV7-6
size: .
CDR3: CASSLGYGTLQFF

V: TRBV27
size: .
CDR3: CASSFVSPYNEQFF

V: TRBV12-1
size: medium-sized
CDR3: CASSFQGHYGYTF

V: TRBV13
size: .
CDR3: CASSTRLAGFGLYTDTQYF

V: TRBV4-1
size: few
CDR3: CASSQDWGVTEAFF

V: TRBV5-6
size: .
CDR3: CASSLGQGIATQYF

V: TRBV7-6
size: .
CDR3: CASSLGALTGGRNTIYF

V: TRBV5-3
size: .
CDR3: CASTFSYEQYF

V: TRBV19
size: .
CDR3: CASSIGYSNQPQHF

V: TRBV19
size: few
CDR3: CASSMGTPTYEQYF

V: TRBV27
size: once
CDR3: CASSLLGTTGANVLTF

V: TRBV2
size: few
CDR3: CASPVFSGARETQYF

V: TRBV30
size: .
CDR3: CAWSVTGSQPQHF

V: TRBV5-4
size: few
CDR3: CASSLGTEAFF

V: TRBV27
size: .
CDR3: CASSGYGLAGNTGELFF

V: TRBV29-1
size: .
CDR3: CSVDVGVGGYTF

V: TRBV9
size: few
CDR3: CASSGHREGYTF

V: TRBV7-9
size: once
CDR3: CASSLAVPFDGYTF

V: TRBV4-2
size: .
CDR3: CASSQDTLARDTQYF

V: TRBV4-1
size: .
CDR3: CASSSPAGGFYNEQFF

V: TRBV19
size: .
CDR3: CASSMVGTGREQYF

V: TRBV9
size: .
CDR3: CASSSNRESASYEQYF

V: TRBV10-3
size: .
CDR3: CAISESGLPDLDSSNQPQHF

V: TRBV5-4
size: .
CDR3: CASSGGTGRPYEQYF

V: TRBV6-6
size: .
CDR3: CASRNDRDLGDTQYF

V: TRBV30
size: .
CDR3: CAWAPGSVGDEQFF

V: TRBV2
size: .
CDR3: CASSEAGGMGQPQHF

V: TRBV2
size: few
CDR3: CASSEGRATDTQYF

V: TRBV15
size: .
CDR3: CATSRDYGSSYEQYF

V: TRBV27
size: few
CDR3: CASSYKTYRTSSSYEQYF

V: TRBV9
size: .
CDR3: CASSVAGDNEQFF

V: TRBV4-3
size: .
CDR3: CASRETGELFF

V: TRBV4-1
size: .
CDR3: CASSQRSPGQGMNQPQHF

V: TRBV10-2
size: .
CDR3: CASSARSLFF

V: TRBV5-1
size: .
CDR3: CASRGRGRTDTQYF

V: TRBV11-2
size: .
CDR3: CASSPIAGRQDHPNYGYTF

V: TRBV11-3
size: .
CDR3: CASSSMGSDTQYF

V: TRBV7-8
size: few
CDR3: CASSFGNHGYTF

V: TRBV27
size: .
CDR3: CASRGTASLAKNIQYF

V: TRBV27
size: .
CDR3: CASSSLAGGLPDTQYF

V: TRBV27
size: .
CDR3: CASSLYATGGGGYGYTF

V: TRBV15
size: .
CDR3: CATSRDLGQGQPQHF

V: TRBV4-1
size: .
CDR3: CASSPGHSFSTDTQYF

V: TRBV9
size: large
CDR3: CASSDDSYEQYF

V: TRBV5-4
size: .
CDR3: CASSLVGGSGYGYTF

V: TRBV19
size: .
CDR3: CASSIWAGANVLTF

V: TRBV9
size: .
CDR3: CASSVGGLDNEQFF

V: TRBV7-9
size: few
CDR3: CASSSELAGVNTGELFF